The 15 T cell receptor beta chains reported below all come from one sample, sequenced in a study of regulatory T cells in long-lasting Graves disease. Time point indicated: newly diagnosed GD, antithyroid drugs for less than 3 months. The authors made the TCR library using RNA they extracted from PBMCs. CDR3 regions were amplified by Arm-PCR using iRepertoire HTBI primers to build TCR beta libraries. TCRdb re-called the multiplex PCR reads with MiXCR, one entry per CDR3 protein. Of 450,000 to 600,000 distinct CDR3 sequences listed, 15% to 20% were seen once; the top ten hold roughly an eighth. The data also belong to a second study, concerning T cells in Graves' hyperthyroidism and ophthalmopathy.

The sequencing here drew on peripheral blood mononuclear cells (PBMCs), taken at new diagnosis, from a patient treated with antithyroid drugs. The receptors come from a man aged 40-49 years with Graves disease.

This clonotype was seen more than once but under ten times. The V and J genes are TRBV9 and TRBJ2-5, with TRBD1 matching over 10 bases. The V gene's germline CDR1 is SGDLS and CDR2 YYNGEE. J lost 5 bases, V lost 0 bases, and 4 bases had no gene match. This CDR3 spans 15 amino acids. The CDR3, as DNA: TGTGCCAGCAGCGTAGGACAGGGGGCCGGGGAGACCCAGTACTTC. Residues: CASSVGQGAGETQYF.

This clonotype was counted at least ten times. The rearrangement links TRBV12-3 or TRBV12-4 to TRBJ1-3, with D perhaps matching TRBD1 (6 bases). The CDR3 length is 17 residues. The V and J ends lost 6 bases and 1 base respectively, with 19 bases between them. DNA of the CDR3: TGTGCCAGCAGCCGATGGGGGGGCACCTTTTCTGGAAACACCATATATTTT. It is translated as CASSRWGGTFSGNTIYF.

This clonotype came up many times. V and J are TRBV28 and TRBJ2-3; 8 nucleotides align to TRBD1. Germline CDR1 MDHEN, CDR2 SYDVKM. The junction had 4 bases not matched to a gene; V was cut back by 6 bases and J by 2 bases. The CDR3 is 14 amino acids. CDR3 DNA sequence: TGTGCCAGCAGCCCACAGGGGGTCACAGATACGCAGTATTTT. Residues: CASSPQGVTDTQYF. Using reference TRBV28 and TRBJ2-3 for the parts outside the CDR3, the full variable domain is DVKVTQSSRYLVKRTGEKVFLECVQDMDHENMFWYRQDPGLGLRLIYFSYDVKMKEKGDIPEGYSVSREKKERFSLILESASTNQTSMYLCASSPQGVTDTQYFGPGTRLTVL.

In its sample, this clonotype was seen many times. The chain is built from TRBV7-2 and TRBJ1-5; D is uncertain. V was pared by 3 bases and J by 8 bases, with 8 bases between. CDR1 and CDR2 (germline): SGHTA, FQGNSA. The CDR3 spans 12 residues. The CDR3 sequence: CASSFVREPQHF. The CDR3 DNA is TGTGCCAGCAGCTTTGTGAGGGAGCCCCAGCATTTT.

This clonotype has a handful of counts. The CDR3 here is CASSRDLGGRHKETQYF. CDR3 bases: TGTGCCAGCAGTAGGGATCTGGGGGGCCGTCATAAGGAGACCCAGTACTTC. This sequence joins TRBV12-3 or TRBV12-4 and TRBJ2-5; D may correspond to TRBD1 or TRBD2 (6 bases each). V gave up 5 bases and J gave up 5 bases, with 24 bases separating them. This CDR3 is built from 17 residues.

This clonotype was counted many times. The V and J genes are TRBV28 and TRBJ2-7; 8 bases fit TRBD2. CDR1 is MDHEN, CDR2 SYDVKM, per germline. V was clipped by 3 bases and J by 1 base; unmatched bases: 5. The CDR3 is 15 residues long. In DNA, the CDR3 is TGTGCCAGCAGTTTGGAAGTAGCGGGGTCCTACGAGCAGTACTTC. This encodes CASSLEVAGSYEQYF. Drawing the rest from reference TRBV28 and TRBJ2-7, the complete variable domain is DVKVTQSSRYLVKRTGEKVFLECVQDMDHENMFWYRQDPGLGLRLIYFSYDVKMKEKGDIPEGYSVSREKKERFSLILESASTNQTSMYLCASSLEVAGSYEQYFGPGTRLTVT.

In its sample, this clonotype was seen many times. This chain joins TRBV2 and TRBJ1-5; weak D call: TRBD1 (6 bases). The CDR3 runs to 15 residues. CDR1 is SNHLY and CDR2 is FYNNEI in the germline V gene. V shed 0 bases and J shed 7 bases, with 13 bases lying between them. CDR3 in amino acids: CASSEAGGRVQPQHF. The DNA for the CDR3 is TGTGCCAGCAGTGAAGCAGGGGGGCGCGTCCAGCCCCAGCATTTT.

This clonotype was observed many times. The rearrangement uses TRBV20-1 and TRBJ1-2; tentatively, D is TRBD1 (6 bases). Trimming shortened V by 6 bases and J by 0 bases, and 11 bases separated the two germline ends. This CDR3 comprises 13 residues. Germline V gene sequence: CDR1 DFQATT, CDR2 SNEGSKA (reference sequence). This chain's CDR3 is CSARGRTNYGYTF. The CDR3 DNA sequence: TGCAGTGCGAGGGGGAGAACTAACTATGGCTACACCTTC.

This clonotype was counted ten times or more. The V and J genes are TRBV19 and TRBJ1-5; D remains unclear. Per germline, CDR1 LNHDA and CDR2 SQIVND (reference sequence). This CDR3 region has 15 residues. Trimming cost V 6 bases and J 0 bases, with 12 bases left between them. The CDR3 DNA reads TGTGCCAGTAGCCCGGAAGGGTATAGCAATCAGCCCCAGCATTTT. Its protein product is CASSPEGYSNQPQHF.

The genes are TRBV6-1 and TRBJ2-1, with TRBD2 identical over 11 bases. J gave up 7 bases and V 4 bases, and 6 bases lay outside the gene matches. The CDR3 is made up of 15 amino acids. In germline, CDR1 is MNHNS, CDR2 SASEGT. The chain's CDR3 is CASSATSGEGNEQFF. The CDR3 DNA is TGTGCCAGCAGTGCGACTAGCGGGGAGGGAAATGAGCAGTTCTTC.

This clonotype was counted a few times. V and J are TRBV18 and TRBJ2-7; D uncertain. Deletions cut 2 bases from V and 6 bases from J, with 20 bases between. Germline V gives CDR1 KGHSH, CDR2 LQKENI. This CDR3 is 16 amino acids long. CDR3 sequence (DNA): TGTGCCAGCTCACCATCGGTGTCTGGTCTTGGCGGCGAGCAGTACTTC. Translated, it gives CASSPSVSGLGGEQYF.

This clonotype was picked up many times. This rearrangement joins TRBV12-3 or TRBV12-4 to TRBJ2-1; D remains unclear. V shed 3 bases and J shed 0 bases, with 9 bases lying between them. This CDR3 contains 15 residues. CDR3 region: CASSLRDHSYNEQFF. The CDR3 region has the DNA TGTGCCAGCAGTTTGAGAGACCACTCCTACAATGAGCAGTTCTTC.

This chain joins TRBV6-5 and TRBJ1-6; TRBD1 aligns across 7 bases. J gave up 7 bases and V 0 bases, and 3 bases lay outside the gene matches. The germline gives CDR1 MNHEY, CDR2 SVGAGI. The CDR3 contains 15 residues. Here the CDR3 reads CASSYSTGTNSPLHF. DNA of the CDR3: TGTGCCAGCAGTTACTCGACAGGGACGAATTCACCCCTCCACTTT.

This clonotype was seen only a few times. The rearrangement uses TRBV9 and TRBJ2-7; D unresolved. Trimming left V 4 bases short and J 1 base short, with 9 bases between. This CDR3 has 13 residues. CDR1 and CDR2 (germline): SGDLS, YYNGEE. The CDR3 is CASSIDFSYEQYF. CDR3 nucleotides: TGTGCCAGCAGCATAGACTTTTCCTACGAGCAGTACTTC.

This clonotype has a handful of counts. A much larger clone lies a single base off, so this may be a read error. The chain employs TRBV18 and TRBJ1-1; 9 nucleotides align to TRBD1. The CDR3 covers 15 residues. Germline CDR1 is KGHSH and CDR2 is LQKENI. Unmatched junction bases numbered 7, after V lost 3 bases and J lost 5 bases. The CDR3 sequence is CASSPWDREGTEAFF. CDR3 nucleotide sequence: TGTGCCAGCTCACCGTGGGACAGGGAGGGGACTGAAGCTTTCTTT.